The rows below give T cell receptor beta chains drawn from one sample of a study of tumor-infiltrating lymphocytes in glioblastoma multiforme. TCRdb ran MiXCR on the multiplex PCR reads and lists one entry per CDR3 protein. The repertoire holds 25,000 to 40,000 distinct CDR3 sequences, with about 64% as singletons. The sequencing input was brain tumor tissue. These receptors were taken from a male donor with glioblastoma. Both conserved end residues are part of each CDR3. The D gene is left open where the match is weak. Clone size is stated in some rows and not others, as once, few, many or a class when expanded.

>TRBV20-1|many|TRBD2|TRBJ2-3
CSARLREFGTDTQYF
TGCAGTGCTAGGCTGCGGGAGTTTGGAACAGATACGCAGTATTTT
>TRBV5-4|few|-|TRBJ2-3
CAGSLATDTQYF
TGTGCCGGCAGCTTAGCCACAGATACGCAGTATTTT
>TRBV5-4|many|-|TRBJ1-1
CASSLDSQGHTEAFF
TGTGCCAGCAGCTTGGATTCTCAAGGTCACACTGAAGCTTTCTTT
>TRBV24-1|-|TRBD2|TRBJ2-5
CATGGLAGTQETQCF
TGTGCCACGGGGGGACTAGCGGGAACACAAGAGACCCAGTGCTTC
>TRBV5-1|many|TRBD2|TRBJ2-5
CASSLMAGGSETQYF
TGCGCCAGCAGCTTGATGGCGGGAGGGTCGGAGACCCAGTACTTC
>TRBV19|-|TRBD2|TRBJ2-4
CASSINSLSGRAKNIQYF
TGTGCCAGTAGTATAAATTCCCTTAGCGGGAGAGCCAAAAACATTCAGTACTTC
>TRBV6-5|once|TRBD2|TRBJ2-1
CAISYPGGDEQFF
TGTGCCATCAGTTACCCTGGGGGGGATGAGCAGTTCTTC
>TRBV5-5|many|TRBD2|TRBJ2-5
CASSLVLVAGGETQYF
TGTGCCAGCAGCTTGGTGTTGGTAGCGGGAGGAGAGACCCAGTACTTC
>TRBV7-9|-|-|TRBJ2-7
CASGFPGRSYEQYF
TGTGCCAGCGGCTTTCCGGGACGGTCCTACGAGCAGTACTTC
>TRBV4-1|-|-|TRBJ1-1
CASSHHREGTEAFF
TGCGCCAGCAGCCACCACAGGGAGGGCACTGAAGCTTTCTTT
>TRBV6-6|-|-|TRBJ2-5
CASSYWDATQYF
TGTGCAAGCAGTTACTGGGATGCGACCCAGTACTTC
>TRBV29-1|-|TRBD1|TRBJ1-6
CSIARDRESPLHF
TGCAGCATTGCCAGGGACAGGGAATCGCCCCTCCACTTT
>TRBV4-1|once|-|TRBJ2-2
CASTQDSGSRELFF
TGCGCCAGCACCCAAGATAGCGGAAGCAGGGAGTTGTTTTTT
>TRBV28|-|TRBD1|TRBJ1-1
CASNLEGAMNTEAFF
TGTGCCAGCAATCTAGAGGGGGCCATGAACACTGAAGCTTTCTTT
>TRBV11-2|-|-|TRBJ2-1
CASLDKGNEQFF
TGTGCCAGCTTAGATAAGGGGAATGAGCAGTTCTTC
>TRBV20-1|many|-|TRBJ2-3
CSARDLARAITDTQYF
TGCAGTGCTAGAGATCTCGCTAGAGCAATAACAGATACGCAGTATTTT
>TRBV20-1|-|TRBD2|TRBJ2-1
CSARVSGGRIENEQFF
TGCAGTGCTAGAGTGAGCGGCGGGAGAATAGAGAATGAGCAGTTCTTC
>TRBV5-1|-|-|TRBJ2-2
CASSGRSNTGELFF
TGCGCCAGCAGTGGACGGTCGAACACCGGGGAGCTGTTTTTT
>TRBV29-1|-|TRBD1|TRBJ1-4
CSVGTGGLMKTVF
TGCAGCGTTGGGACAGGGGGACTAATGAAAACTGTTTTT
>TRBV20-1|-|TRBD1|TRBJ1-1
CSAPRAGDRDTEAFF
TGCAGTGCCCCCCGGGCGGGGGACAGAGACACTGAAGCTTTCTTT
>TRBV4-2|-|TRBD1|TRBJ2-7
CAISQGRGHYEQYF
TGTGCAATCAGCCAGGGCAGGGGGCACTACGAGCAGTACTTC
>TRBV20-1|-|-|TRBJ2-7
CSARAFRSGSYERYF
TGCAGTGCTAGGGCATTTCGGAGCGGATCCTACGAGCGGTATTTC
>TRBV6-2/TRBV6-3|-|TRBD2|TRBJ2-1
CVSSKLAGGPLPQFF
TGTGTCAGCAGTAAACTAGCGGGGGGACCACTTCCGCAGTTCTTC
>TRBV29-1|many|TRBD2|TRBJ2-3
CSVEGGGTADTQYF
TGCAGCGTTGAGGGGGGGGGGACGGCAGATACGCAGTATTTT
>TRBV29-1|many|-|TRBJ2-7
CSASRGGQGVGEQYF
TGCAGCGCAAGTCGAGGGGGGCAGGGGGTTGGCGAGCAGTACTTC
>TRBV6-5|-|TRBD1|TRBJ1-2
CAISRTGHQGYTF
TGTGCCATCAGCAGGACAGGGCATCAGGGTTACACCTTC
>TRBV21-1|-|-|TRBJ2-7
CASSSGTSGSSHEQYF
TGTGCCAGCAGCTCAGGGACTAGCGGGAGTAGCCACGAGCAGTACTTC
>TRBV20-1|-|TRBD2|TRBJ2-1
CRASTSGRATYNGQFF
TGCAGGGCTAGTACTAGCGGGAGGGCCACCTACAATGGGCAGTTCTTC
>TRBV4-1|many|TRBD2|TRBJ2-3
CASSLGTRGDTQYF
TGCGCCAGCAGCCTCGGGACTAGGGGAGATACGCAGTATTTT
>TRBV20-1|-|-|TRBJ1-1
CSASEQVWTEAFF
TGTAGTGCTAGTGAACAGGTATGGACTGAAGCTTTCTTT
>TRBV12-3/TRBV12-4|many|TRBD1|TRBJ1-2
CASSLTGQGNGYTF
TGTGCCAGCAGTTTAACCGGACAGGGGAACGGCTACACCTTC
>TRBV6-2/TRBV6-3|few|-|TRBJ2-7
CASSRGKLGEQYF
TGTGCCAGCAGTCGCGGGAAGCTGGGCGAGCAGTACTTC
>TRBV7-9|-|-|TRBJ2-7
CASSFDIWSEQYF
TGTGCCAGCAGCTTTGACATATGGAGCGAGCAGTACTTC